A single T cell receptor beta chain is shown here with its context. Its antigen remains unknown. Amplification from RNA transcripts yielded the TCR beta CDR3 regions. First-round RT-PCR with HTBI primers preceded a second-round multiplex PCR. TCRdb re-analysed the multiplex PCR reads in MiXCR, keeping a single row per CDR3 protein. The sample has hundreds of thousands of distinct CDR3 sequences, roughly 39% seen once; the top ten hold 3.3%. The data were obtained in a study of Graves' ophthalmopathy and Graves' hyperthyroidism. Study in general: Prior to any treatment, peripheral blood was collected at the time of initial diagnosis.

Study results and limitations: The majority of expanded thyroid clonotypes above 0.001 frequency also occurred in blood.

The V end was cut by 10 bases, the J end by 2 bases, with 15 bases between. This CDR3 is built from 15 residues. The germline gives CDR1 ENHRY, CDR2 SYGVKD. Roughly 10 ml of fresh blood yielded the PBMCs by density gradient. The chain couples TRBV10-3 to TRBJ1-6; the D gene is possibly TRBD1 (5 bases). Sequenced input: peripheral blood. This TCR came from an adult man with Graves' ophthalmopathy. Here the CDR3 reads CASHREGTYNSPLHF. The CDR3 coding sequence is TGTGCCAGCCACCGGGAGGGGACCTATAATTCACCCCTCCACTTT.